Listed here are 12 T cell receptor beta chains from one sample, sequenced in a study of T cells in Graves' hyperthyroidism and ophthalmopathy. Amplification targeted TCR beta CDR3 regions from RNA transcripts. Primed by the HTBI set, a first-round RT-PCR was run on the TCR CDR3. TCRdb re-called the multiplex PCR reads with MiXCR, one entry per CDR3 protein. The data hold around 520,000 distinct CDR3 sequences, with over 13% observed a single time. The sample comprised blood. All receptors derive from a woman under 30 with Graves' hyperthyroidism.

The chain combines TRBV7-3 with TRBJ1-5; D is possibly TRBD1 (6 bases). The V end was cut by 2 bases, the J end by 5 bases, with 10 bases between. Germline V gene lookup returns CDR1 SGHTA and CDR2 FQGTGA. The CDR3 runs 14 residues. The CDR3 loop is CASSLGPGDQPQHF. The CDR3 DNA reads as TGTGCCAGCAGCTTAGGGCCAGGGGATCAGCCCCAGCATTTT.

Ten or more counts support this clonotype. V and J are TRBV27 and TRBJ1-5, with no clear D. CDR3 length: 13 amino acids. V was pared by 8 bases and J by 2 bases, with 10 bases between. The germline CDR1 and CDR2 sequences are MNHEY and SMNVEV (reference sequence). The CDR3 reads CASGISGNQPQHF. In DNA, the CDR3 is TGTGCCAGCGGTATCTCTGGCAATCAGCCCCAGCATTTT.

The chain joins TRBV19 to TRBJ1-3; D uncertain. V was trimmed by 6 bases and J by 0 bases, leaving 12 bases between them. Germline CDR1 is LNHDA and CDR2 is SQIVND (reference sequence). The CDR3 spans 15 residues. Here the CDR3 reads CASSKWTGSGNTIYF. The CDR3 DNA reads TGTGCCAGTAGCAAATGGACCGGCTCTGGAAACACCATATATTTT. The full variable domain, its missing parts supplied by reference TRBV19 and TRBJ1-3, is DGGITQSPKYLFRKEGQNVTLSCEQNLNHDAMYWYRQDPGQGLRLIYYSQIVNDFQKGDIAEGYSVSREKKESFPLTVTSAQKNPTAFYLCASSKWTGSGNTIYFGEGSWLTVV.

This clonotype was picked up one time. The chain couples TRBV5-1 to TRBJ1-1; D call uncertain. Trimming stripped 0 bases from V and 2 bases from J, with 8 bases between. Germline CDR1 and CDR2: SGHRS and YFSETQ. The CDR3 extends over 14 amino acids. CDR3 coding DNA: TGCGCCAGCAGCTTGGCCAGGTCTAACACTGAAGCTTTCTTT. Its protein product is CASSLARSNTEAFF. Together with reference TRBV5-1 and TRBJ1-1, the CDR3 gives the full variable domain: KAGVTQTPRYLIKTRGQQVTLSCSPISGHRSVSWYQQTPGQGLQFLFEYFSETQRNKGNFPGRFSGRQFSNSRSEMNVSTLELGDSALYLCASSLARSNTEAFFGQGTRLTVV.

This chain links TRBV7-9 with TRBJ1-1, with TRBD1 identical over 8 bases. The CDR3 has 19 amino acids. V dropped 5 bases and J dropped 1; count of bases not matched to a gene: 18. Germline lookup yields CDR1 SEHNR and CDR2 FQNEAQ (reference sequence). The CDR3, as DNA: TGTGCCAGCAGCCCAGGGGGATATGGTGCCCAGGGGGCGAACACTGAAGCTTTCTTT. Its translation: CASSPGGYGAQGANTEAFF.

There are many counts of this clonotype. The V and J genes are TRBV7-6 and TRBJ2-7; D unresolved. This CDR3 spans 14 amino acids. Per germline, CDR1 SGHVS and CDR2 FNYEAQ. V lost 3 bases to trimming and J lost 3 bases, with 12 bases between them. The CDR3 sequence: CASSLEYGVYEQYF. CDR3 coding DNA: TGTGCCAGCAGCTTGGAGTACGGAGTCTACGAGCAGTACTTC.

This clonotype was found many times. The CDR3 protein is CASSHGGEKLFF. CDR3 coding DNA: TGTGCCAGCAGCCATGGGGGTGAAAAACTGTTTTTT. This sequence joins TRBV27 and TRBJ1-4; possible D gene TRBD1, 5 bases. Germline-derived CDR1 and CDR2 are MNHEY and SMNVEV (reference sequence). The CDR3 runs 12 residues. The V and J ends lost 6 bases and 7 bases respectively, with 9 bases between them.

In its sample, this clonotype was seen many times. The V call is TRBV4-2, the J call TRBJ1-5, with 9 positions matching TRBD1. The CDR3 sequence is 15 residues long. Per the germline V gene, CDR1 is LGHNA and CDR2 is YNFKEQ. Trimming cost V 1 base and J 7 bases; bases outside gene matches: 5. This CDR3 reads CASSQGTGVNQPQHF. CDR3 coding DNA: TGTGCCAGCAGCCAAGGGACAGGGGTCAACCAGCCCCAGCATTTT.

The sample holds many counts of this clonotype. The CDR3 region is CSAPAPRTNDYSNQPQHF. Here the CDR3 DNA reads TGCAGTGCTCCTGCCCCTCGGACAAACGACTATAGCAATCAGCCCCAGCATTTT. This chain joins TRBV20-1 and TRBJ1-5; maybe TRBD1 (5 bases). Germline loops: CDR1 DFQATT, CDR2 SNEGSKA (reference sequence). CDR3 length equals 18 residues. The V end was cut by 5 bases, the J end by 0 bases, with 23 bases between.

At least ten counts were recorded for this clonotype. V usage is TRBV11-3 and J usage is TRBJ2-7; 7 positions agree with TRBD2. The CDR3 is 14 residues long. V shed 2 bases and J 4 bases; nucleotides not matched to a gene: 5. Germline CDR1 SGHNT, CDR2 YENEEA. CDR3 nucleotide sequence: TGTGCCAGCAGCTTACCGTTAGCGGGTTACGAGCAGTACTTC. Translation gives CASSLPLAGYEQYF.

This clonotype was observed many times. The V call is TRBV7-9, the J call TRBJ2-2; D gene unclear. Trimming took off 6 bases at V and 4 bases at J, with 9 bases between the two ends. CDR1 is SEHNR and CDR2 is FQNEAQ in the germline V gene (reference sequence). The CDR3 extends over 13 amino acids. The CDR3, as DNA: TGTGCCAGCAGTTTACCGCGCACCGGGGAGCTGTTTTTT. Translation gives CASSLPRTGELFF.

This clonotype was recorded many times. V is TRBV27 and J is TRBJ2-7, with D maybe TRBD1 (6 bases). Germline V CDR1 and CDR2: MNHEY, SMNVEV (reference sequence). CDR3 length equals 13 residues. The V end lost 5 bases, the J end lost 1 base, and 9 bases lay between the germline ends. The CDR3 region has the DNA TGTGCCAGCAGTCGTGGACAGTCCTACGAGCAGTACTTC. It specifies CASSRGQSYEQYF.